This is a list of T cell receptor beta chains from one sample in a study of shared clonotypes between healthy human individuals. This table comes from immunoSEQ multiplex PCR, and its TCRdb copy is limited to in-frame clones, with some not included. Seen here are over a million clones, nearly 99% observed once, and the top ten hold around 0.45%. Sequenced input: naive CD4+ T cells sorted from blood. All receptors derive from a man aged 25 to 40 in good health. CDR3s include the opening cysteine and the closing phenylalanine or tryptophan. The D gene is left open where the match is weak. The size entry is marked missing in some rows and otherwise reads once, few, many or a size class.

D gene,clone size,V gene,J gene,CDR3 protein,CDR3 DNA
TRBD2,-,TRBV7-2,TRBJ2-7,CASSSRLAGVTYEQYF,TGTGCCAGCAGCTCGAGACTAGCGGGAGTGACCTACGAGCAGTACTTC
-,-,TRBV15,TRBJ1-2,CATSRPDTPYGYTF,TGTGCCACCAGCAGACCAGACACACCGTATGGCTACACCTTC
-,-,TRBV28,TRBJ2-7,CASSPTGWGAYEQYF,TGTGCCAGCAGTCCTACAGGGTGGGGGGCCTACGAGCAGTACTTC
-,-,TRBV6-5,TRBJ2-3,CASSYGEVADTQYF,TGTGCCAGCAGTTACGGGGAGGTGGCAGATACGCAGTATTTT
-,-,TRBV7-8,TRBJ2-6,CASSPSRLSGANVLTF,TGTGCCAGCAGCCCCTCCCGGCTCTCTGGGGCCAACGTCCTGACTTTC
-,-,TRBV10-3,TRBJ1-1,CATEVGQKNTEAFF,TGTGCCACAGAGGTTGGACAGAAGAACACTGAAGCTTTCTTT
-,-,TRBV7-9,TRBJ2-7,CASSHDGPYEQYF,TGTGCCAGCAGCCACGACGGTCCCTACGAGCAGTACTTC
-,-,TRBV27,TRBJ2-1,CASSSRDTTYNEQFF,TGTGCCAGCAGTTCCCGGGACACAACCTACAATGAGCAGTTCTTC
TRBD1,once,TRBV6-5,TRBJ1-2,CASSYGQGVPLYGYTF,TGTGCCAGCAGTTACGGGCAGGGGGTACCCCTCTATGGCTACACCTTC
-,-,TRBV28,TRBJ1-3,CASSFTGSSGNTIYF,TGTGCCAGCAGTTTTACAGGCAGCTCTGGAAACACCATATATTTT
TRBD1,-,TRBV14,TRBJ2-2,CASRRQGRTGELFF,TGTGCCAGCAGACGACAGGGGCGCACCGGGGAGCTGTTTTTT
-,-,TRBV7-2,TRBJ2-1,CASSRWGAEQFF,TGTGCCAGCAGCCGTTGGGGAGCTGAGCAGTTCTTC
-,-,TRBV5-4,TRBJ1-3,CASSQGYSGNTIYF,TGTGCCAGCAGCCAAGGGTACTCTGGAAACACCATATATTTT
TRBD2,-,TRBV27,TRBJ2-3,CASSLAGLAEITDTQYF,TGTGCCAGCAGTTTAGCGGGACTAGCGGAGATTACAGATACGCAGTATTTT
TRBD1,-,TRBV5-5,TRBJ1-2,CASSRGQGANYGYTF,TGTGCCAGCAGCCGGGGACAGGGGGCTAACTATGGCTACACCTTC
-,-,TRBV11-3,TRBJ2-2,CASSHKLRPEGLTGELFF,TGTGCCAGCAGCCACAAATTAAGACCAGAGGGGTTGACCGGGGAGCTGTTTTTT
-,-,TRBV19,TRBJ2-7,CASSIVAGPSYEQYF,TGTGCCAGTAGTATAGTTGCGGGACCCTCCTACGAGCAGTACTTC
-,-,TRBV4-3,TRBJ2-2,CASSQEGAGGFSGELFF,TGCGCCAGCAGCCAAGAGGGAGCGGGCGGTTTTTCCGGGGAGCTGTTTTTT
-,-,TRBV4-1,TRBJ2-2,CASSQIPSVNTGELFF,TGCGCCAGCAGCCAAATCCCCTCGGTAAACACCGGGGAGCTGTTTTTT
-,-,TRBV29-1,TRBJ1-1,CSVDVDGTEAFF,TGCAGCGTTGACGTGGATGGGACTGAAGCTTTCTTT
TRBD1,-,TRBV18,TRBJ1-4,CASSPGTGVPEKLFF,TGTGCCAGCTCACCAGGAACAGGGGTCCCTGAAAAACTGTTTTTT
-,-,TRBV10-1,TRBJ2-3,CASSSGHSTDTQYF,TGCGCCAGCAGCAGCGGACACTCCACAGATACGCAGTATTTT
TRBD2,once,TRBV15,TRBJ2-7,CATSTDPTRLANDEQYF,TGTGCCACCAGCACAGACCCCACACGACTAGCTAACGACGAGCAGTACTTC
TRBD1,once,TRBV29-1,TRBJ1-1,CSVTGVAEAFF,TGCAGCGTTACAGGGGTCGCTGAAGCTTTCTTT
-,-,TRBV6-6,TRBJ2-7,CASSRRSGEQYF,TGTGCCAGCAGTAGAAGGTCGGGCGAGCAGTACTTC
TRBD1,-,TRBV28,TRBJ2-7,CASTELTGTGAAEQYF,TGTGCCAGCACGGAACTAACCGGGACAGGGGCCGCCGAGCAGTACTTC